The 11 T cell receptor beta chains given below trace back to one sample, sequenced in a study of T-cell reconstitution after alpha-beta-depleted transplantation in children (dated by TCRdb to the mid-2010s). Libraries came from PCR. The sequencer was an Illumina HiSeq 2500. TCR library preparation used molecular barcoding, with unique molecular identifiers applied to normalize quantification of the TCRbeta repertoire. The public reads were reprocessed in TCRdb via fastp at Q25 and MiXCR, keeping in-frame beta chains. Rows merge per CDR3 protein into single entries with the most common DNA and genes. The sample table holds hundreds of thousands of distinct CDR3 sequences, of which over 10% were seen once. Over 2% of the sample is held by the ten biggest clonotypes. The treatment or condition label corresponds to: allogeneic hematopoietic cell transplantation with graft depleted of TCRalphabeta T cells and CD19 B cells.

Sequenced material: PBMCs, mostly from graft donor cells, taken 360 days after TCRalphabeta/CD19-depleted stem cell transplant. The receptors originated from a male patient aged 10-17 years who had a stem cell transplant for acute myeloid leukemia, so the T cells may come from the graft donor.

The chain combines TRBV20-1 with TRBJ2-1; perhaps TRBD2 as D (5 bases). Trimming cost V 2 bases and J 8 bases, with 13 bases left between them. Germline V gene lookup returns CDR1 DFQATT and CDR2 SNEGSKA (reference sequence). CDR3 length: 13 residues. The CDR3 spells CSARSWRRDEQFF. The CDR3 region has the DNA TGCAGTGCTAGATCGTGGCGGCGGGATGAGCAGTTCTTC.

This clonotype has more than one count but fewer than ten. The V gene is TRBV20-1, the J gene TRBJ2-7; 8 bases align to TRBD1. J was trimmed by 3 bases and V by 1 base; bases with no gene match: 8. The CDR3 extends over 15 amino acids. Germline-derived CDR1 and CDR2 are DFQATT and SNEGSKA (reference sequence). As DNA, the CDR3 is TGCAGTGCTAGAGGGGAAACAGGGGGGTACTACGAGCAGTACTTC. As protein: CSARGETGGYYEQYF.

This clonotype was observed a handful of times. V and J are TRBV6-1 and TRBJ2-7; D not certain. Trimming shortened V by 5 bases and J by 6 bases, and 14 bases separated the two germline ends. The CDR3 has 13 residues. Germline V CDR1 and CDR2: MNHNS, SASEGT. CDR3 amino acids: CASSQGLSGEQYF. Here the CDR3 DNA reads TGTGCCAGCAGTCAAGGGCTGTCAGGCGAGCAGTACTTC.

The genes are TRBV7-2 and TRBJ2-1; 8 bases are a match to TRBD2. The CDR3 loop spans 16 amino acids. V lost 1 base to trimming and J lost 3 bases; unmatched junction nucleotides: 5. Germline loops: CDR1 SGHTA, CDR2 FQGNSA. This CDR3 reads CASSLGGREVYNEQFF. Written as DNA, the CDR3 is TGTGCCAGCAGCTTAGGTGGGCGGGAGGTCTACAATGAGCAGTTCTTC.

The chain is built from TRBV28 and TRBJ2-5; a weak D match, TRBD1 (5 bases). The CDR3 totals 15 residues. Germline CDR1 MDHEN, CDR2 SYDVKM. Trimming took 2 bases from V and 5 from J, leaving 15 bases between them. Written as DNA, the CDR3 is TGTGCCAGCAGTTTACCCATCGGCAGGGTTGAGACCCAGTACTTC. It yields the protein CASSLPIGRVETQYF.

The V call is TRBV6-5, the J call TRBJ2-4, with 9 nucleotides matching TRBD2. Germline lookup yields CDR1 MNHEY and CDR2 SVGAGI. V was pared by 5 bases and J by 9 bases, with 11 bases of the junction left unmatched. The length of the CDR3 is 15 residues. CDR3 DNA sequence: TGTGCCAGCAGTCGCTGGGCGGGAGGGCCGGGCATTCAGTACTTC. Its protein is CASSRWAGGPGIQYF.

V usage is TRBV28 and J usage is TRBJ2-1; 9 bases align to TRBD1. With 6 bases clipped from V and 8 bases from J, the junction kept 8 bases outside the gene matches. The CDR3 has 14 amino acids. Germline CDR1 and CDR2: MDHEN and SYDVKM. CDR3 amino acids: CASRGTGTGDEQFF. The CDR3 nucleotides read TGTGCCAGCAGAGGGACAGGGACGGGCGATGAGCAGTTCTTC.

The J gene is TRBJ2-5, the V gene TRBV7-9, with D hard to call. CDR1 is SEHNR, CDR2 FQNEAQ, per germline (reference sequence). This CDR3 comprises 13 residues. V lost 5 bases, J lost 5 bases, and 12 bases lay in between. CDR3 region: CASSPPEAETQYF. CDR3 nucleotide sequence: TGTGCCAGCAGCCCCCCTGAGGCTGAGACCCAGTACTTC. Full variable domain (remainder filled in from reference TRBV7-9 and TRBJ2-5): DTGVSQNPRHKITKRGQNVTFRCDPISEHNRLYWYRQTLGQGPEFLTYFQNEAQLEKSRLLSDRFSAERPKGSFSTLEIQRTEQGDSAMYLCASSPPEAETQYFGPGTRLLVL.

The chain joins TRBV10-3 to TRBJ2-7; 7 positions agree with TRBD1. Germline loops: CDR1 ENHRY, CDR2 SYGVKD. The trim removed 6 bases at V and 2 bases at J, leaving 7 bases unmatched. The CDR3 sequence is 14 residues long. This CDR3 is CAIRITGDAYEQYF. The DNA of the CDR3 is TGTGCCATCAGGATAACAGGGGACGCCTACGAGCAGTACTTC.

The chain combines TRBV12-3 or TRBV12-4 with TRBJ2-1, with 11 bases fitting TRBD2. The CDR3 loop spans 18 amino acids. V shed 1 base, J shed 7 bases, and the junction held 12 bases outside the gene matches. DNA for the CDR3: TGTGCCAGCAGTTTAGATCCTATAGCGGGAGGGCCGTATAATGAGCAGTTCTTC. Its translation is CASSLDPIAGGPYNEQFF.

The rearrangement joins TRBV4-3 to TRBJ1-5; unclear D gene. This CDR3 region has 14 residues. Trimming pared 0 bases from V and 7 bases from J, leaving 10 bases between. Germline V gives CDR1 LGHNA, CDR2 YSLEER. CDR3 coding DNA: TGCGCCAGCAGCCAAGATCAACAGCGGCAGCCCCAGCATTTT. It codes for CASSQDQQRQPQHF.